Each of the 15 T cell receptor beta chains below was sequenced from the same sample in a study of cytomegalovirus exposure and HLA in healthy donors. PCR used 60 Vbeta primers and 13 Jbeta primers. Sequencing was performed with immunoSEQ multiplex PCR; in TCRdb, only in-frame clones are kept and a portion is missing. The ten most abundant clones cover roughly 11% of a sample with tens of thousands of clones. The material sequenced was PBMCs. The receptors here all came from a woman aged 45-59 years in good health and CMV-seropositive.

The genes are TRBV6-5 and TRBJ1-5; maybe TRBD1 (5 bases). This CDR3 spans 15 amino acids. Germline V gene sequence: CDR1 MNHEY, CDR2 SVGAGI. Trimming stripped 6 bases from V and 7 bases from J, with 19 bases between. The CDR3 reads CASREHRYAGQPQHF. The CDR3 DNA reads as TGTGCCAGCAGGGAACACAGGTATGCGGGGCAGCCCCAGCATTTT.

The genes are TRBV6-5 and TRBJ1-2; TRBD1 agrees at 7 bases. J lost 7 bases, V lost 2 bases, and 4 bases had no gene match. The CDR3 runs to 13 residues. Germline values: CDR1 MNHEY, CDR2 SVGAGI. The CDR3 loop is CASSYDRDSGYTF. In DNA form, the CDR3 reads TGTGCCAGCAGTTACGACCGGGACAGTGGCTACACCTTC.

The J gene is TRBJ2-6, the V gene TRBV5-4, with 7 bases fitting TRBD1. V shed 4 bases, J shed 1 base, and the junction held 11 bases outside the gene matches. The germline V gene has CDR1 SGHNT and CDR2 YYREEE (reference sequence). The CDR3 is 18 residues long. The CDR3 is CASSPPRGGQSGANVLTF. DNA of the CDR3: TGTGCCAGCAGCCCCCCCCGTGGGGGACAGTCTGGGGCCAACGTCCTGACTTTC.

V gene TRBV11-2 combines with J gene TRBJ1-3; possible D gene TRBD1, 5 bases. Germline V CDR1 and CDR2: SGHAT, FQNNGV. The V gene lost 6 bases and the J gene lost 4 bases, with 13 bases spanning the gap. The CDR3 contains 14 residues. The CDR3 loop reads CASSPQGDGNTIYF. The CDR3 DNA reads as TGTGCCAGCAGTCCCCAGGGCGACGGAAACACCATATATTTT.

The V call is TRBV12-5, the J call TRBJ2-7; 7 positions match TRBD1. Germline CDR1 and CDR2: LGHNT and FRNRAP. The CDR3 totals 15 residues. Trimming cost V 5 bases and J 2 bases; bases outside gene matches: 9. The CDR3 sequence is CASGQGTAGPYEQYF. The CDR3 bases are TGTGCTAGTGGTCAAGGGACAGCCGGCCCCTACGAGCAGTACTTC.

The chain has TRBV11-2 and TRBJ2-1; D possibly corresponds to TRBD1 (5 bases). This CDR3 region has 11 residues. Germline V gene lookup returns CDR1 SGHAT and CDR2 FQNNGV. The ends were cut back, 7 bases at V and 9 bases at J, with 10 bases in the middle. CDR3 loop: CASIQGGEQFF. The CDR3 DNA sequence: TGTGCCAGCATTCAGGGTGGTGAGCAGTTCTTC.

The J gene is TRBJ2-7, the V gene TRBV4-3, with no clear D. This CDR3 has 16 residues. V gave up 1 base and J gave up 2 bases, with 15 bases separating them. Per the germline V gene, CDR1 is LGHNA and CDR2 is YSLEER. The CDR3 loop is CASSQATSRFTYEQYF. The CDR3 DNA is TGCGCCAGCAGCCAAGCGACGTCCAGGTTTACCTACGAGCAGTACTTC.

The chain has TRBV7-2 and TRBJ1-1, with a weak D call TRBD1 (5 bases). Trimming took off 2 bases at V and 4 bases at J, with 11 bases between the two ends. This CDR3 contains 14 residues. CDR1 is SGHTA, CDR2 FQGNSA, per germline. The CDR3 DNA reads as TGTGCCAGCAGCTTATCCAGGGCGAGCACTGAAGCTTTCTTT. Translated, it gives CASSLSRASTEAFF.

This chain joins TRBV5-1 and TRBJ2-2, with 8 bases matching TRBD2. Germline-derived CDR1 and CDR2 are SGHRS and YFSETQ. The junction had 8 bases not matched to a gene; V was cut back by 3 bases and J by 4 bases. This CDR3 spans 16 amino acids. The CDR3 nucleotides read TGCGCCAGCAGCTGGGCCAGCGGGAGTGGCACCGGGGAGCTGTTTTTT. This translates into CASSWASGSGTGELFF. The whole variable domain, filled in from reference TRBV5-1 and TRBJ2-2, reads KAGVTQTPRYLIKTRGQQVTLSCSPISGHRSVSWYQQTPGQGLQFLFEYFSETQRNKGNFPGRFSGRQFSNSRSEMNVSTLELGDSALYLCASSWASGSGTGELFFGEGSRLTVL.

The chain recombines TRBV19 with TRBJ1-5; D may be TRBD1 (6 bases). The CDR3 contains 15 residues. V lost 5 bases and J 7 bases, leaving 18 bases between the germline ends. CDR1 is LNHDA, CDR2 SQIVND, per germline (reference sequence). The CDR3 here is CASSSRDTWTQPQHF. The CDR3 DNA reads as TGTGCCAGTAGTTCCCGGGACACCTGGACCCAGCCCCAGCATTTT.

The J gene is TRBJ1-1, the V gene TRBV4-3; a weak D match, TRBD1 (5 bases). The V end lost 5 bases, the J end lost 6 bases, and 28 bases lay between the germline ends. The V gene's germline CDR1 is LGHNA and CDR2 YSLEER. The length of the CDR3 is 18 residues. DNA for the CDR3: TGCGCCAGCAGCTTCTCTGCAGGACACCAGGGTTCCCTCGCTGAAGCTTTCTTT. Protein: CASSFSAGHQGSLAEAFF.

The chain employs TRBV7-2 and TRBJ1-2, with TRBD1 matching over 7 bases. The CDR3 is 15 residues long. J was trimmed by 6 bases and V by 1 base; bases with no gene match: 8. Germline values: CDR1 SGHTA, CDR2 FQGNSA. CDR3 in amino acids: CASSLGPGQVDGYTF. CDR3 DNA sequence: TGTGCCAGCAGCTTAGGGCCCGGACAGGTTGATGGCTACACCTTC.

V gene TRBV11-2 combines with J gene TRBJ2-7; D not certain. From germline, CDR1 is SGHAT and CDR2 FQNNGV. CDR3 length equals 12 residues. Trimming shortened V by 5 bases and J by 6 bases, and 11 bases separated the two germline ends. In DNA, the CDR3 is TGTGCCAGCAGCCCCACGCTGAGCGAGCAGTACTTC. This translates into CASSPTLSEQYF.

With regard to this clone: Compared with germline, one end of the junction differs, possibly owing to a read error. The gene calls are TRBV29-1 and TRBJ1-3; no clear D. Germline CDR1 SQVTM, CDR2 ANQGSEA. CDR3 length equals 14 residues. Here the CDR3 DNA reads TGCAGCGTTGAACCGGGGAACTCTGGAAACAACATATATTTT. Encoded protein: CSVEPGNSGNNIYF.

CDR3 DNA: TGTGCCAGCTCCCGACAGGGGTCCTACGAGCAGTACTTC. Translating gives CASSRQGSYEQYF. V is TRBV18 and J is TRBJ2-7, with TRBD1 identical over 8 bases. Germline CDR1 KGHSH, CDR2 LQKENI. V was clipped by 6 bases and J by 1 base; unmatched bases: 2. The length of the CDR3 is 13 residues.